The next 5 T cell receptor beta chains were all read from a single sample in a study of T cells after yellow fever vaccination. One entry per CDR3 protein results from TCRdb running MiXCR on the 5' RACE reads. The profile shows over 150,000 distinct CDR3 sequences, approximately 6.7% of them singletons. This sample comprised CD4+ T cells sorted from PBMCs, obtained less than 6 days after the first yellow fever vaccination. The receptors shown here come from a man younger than 30 who received the YFV17D yellow fever vaccine.

The chain is built from TRBV7-2 and TRBJ2-2; D ambiguous. Between the trimmed V and J ends, which lost 4 bases and 4 bases, there was a span of 19 bases. This CDR3 region has 17 residues. Germline assignment: CDR1 SGHTA and CDR2 FQGNSA. The DNA for the CDR3 is TGTGCCAGCAGCTCCACACCGACTCGACCCGGCACCGGGGAGCTGTTTTTT. The encoded protein is CASSSTPTRPGTGELFF.

This clonotype was counted many times. This chain links TRBV27 with TRBJ2-3, with 8 bases lining up with TRBD2. The CDR3 is made up of 14 amino acids. Germline assignment: CDR1 MNHEY and CDR2 SMNVEV (reference sequence). V lost 6 bases and J lost 3; bases outside the gene matches: 5. The CDR3 loop reads CASRRGGQTDTQYF. The CDR3 DNA reads TGTGCCAGCAGACGGGGGGGCCAGACAGATACGCAGTATTTT.

This clonotype was counted ten times or more. The chain combines TRBV12-3 or TRBV12-4 with TRBJ1-2; D may be TRBD1 (5 bases). The CDR3 runs to 15 residues. V dropped 3 bases and J dropped 4 bases, with 15 bases sitting between them. CDR3 nucleotides: TGTGCCAGCAGTTTGGTGTCCGGCAGGGCCTATGGCTACACCTTC. It is translated as CASSLVSGRAYGYTF.

The gene calls are TRBV12-3 or TRBV12-4 and TRBJ2-5; D unclear. This CDR3 spans 14 amino acids. V was cut by 6 bases and J by 0 bases, with 11 bases left in between. The CDR3 here is CASRSTLNQETQYF. The CDR3 region has the DNA TGTGCCAGCAGATCGACACTCAACCAAGAGACCCAGTACTTC.

This clonotype was detected only a few times. This chain links TRBV5-6 with TRBJ2-3; 7 positions match TRBD2. CDR3 length: 16 residues. Germline V gene lookup returns CDR1 SGHDT and CDR2 YYEEEE. Trimming took 1 base from V and 1 from J; bases not matched to a gene: 6. The CDR3 region is CASSLTSGVRTDTQYF. The CDR3 bases are TGTGCCAGCAGCTTGACCAGCGGGGTTCGCACAGATACGCAGTATTTT.